The clone carrying this T cell receptor (beta chain) was seen only once. TCRdb's copy holds only in-frame clones and misses some; the assay was immunoSEQ multiplex PCR. The table shows a few hundred thousand clones, with 95% occurring only once. The data derive from a study of shared T cell receptors in the human thymus. The receptor was isolated from a human donor. Sequencing was carried out using thymocytes.

The CDR3, as DNA: TGTGCCAGCAGTACCCGACAGGGAAAAGGCGAAAAACTGTTTTTT. Translation: CASSTRQGKGEKLFF. The gene calls are TRBV27 and TRBJ1-4; 7 positions agree with TRBD1. The germline V gene encodes CDR1 MNHEY and CDR2 SMNVEV (reference sequence). The CDR3 is 15 residues long. V gave up 5 bases and J gave up 8 bases; unmatched junction bases: 11.